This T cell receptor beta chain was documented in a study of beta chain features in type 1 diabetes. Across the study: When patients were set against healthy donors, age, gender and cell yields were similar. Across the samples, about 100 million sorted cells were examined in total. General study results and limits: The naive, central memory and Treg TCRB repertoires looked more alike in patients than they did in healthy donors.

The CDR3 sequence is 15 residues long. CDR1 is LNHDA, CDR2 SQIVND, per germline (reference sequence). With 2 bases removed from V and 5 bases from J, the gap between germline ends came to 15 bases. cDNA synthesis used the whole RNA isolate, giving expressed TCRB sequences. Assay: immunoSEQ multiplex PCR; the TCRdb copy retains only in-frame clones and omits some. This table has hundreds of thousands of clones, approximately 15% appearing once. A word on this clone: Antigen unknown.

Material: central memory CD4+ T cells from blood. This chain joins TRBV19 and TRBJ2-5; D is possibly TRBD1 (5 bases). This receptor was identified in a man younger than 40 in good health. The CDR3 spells CASSISPSKGETQYF. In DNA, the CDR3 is TGTGCCAGTAGTATATCCCCCTCCAAGGGGGAGACCCAGTACTTC.